One and the same sample provided the 32 T cell receptor beta chains below, sequenced in a study of OX40 agonist ivuxolimab in advanced cancers. The library was made by the immunoSEQ multiplex PCR assay. The source is immuneACCESS, and TCRdb retained only in-frame sequences with V and J called. Part of the clones is not carried over; for the studies checked, unresolved V genes explain less than half of this, and the remainder is unexplained. The sample table holds fewer than 45,000 clones, of which about 89% were seen once. About 16% of the sample is held by the ten biggest clonotypes. Sequenced here: CD4+ or CD8+ T cells sorted from blood, sampled in a trial of the OX40 agonist ivuxolimab. The receptors here all came from an adult with an advanced solid tumor such as melanoma, head and neck, liver or kidney cancer.

The genes are TRBV7-9 and TRBJ1-1; D is possibly TRBD1 (5 bases). CDR3 length: 15 amino acids. Germline assignment: CDR1 SEHNR and CDR2 FQNEAQ (reference sequence). V shed 5 bases and J shed 6 bases, with 19 bases lying between them. Written as DNA, the CDR3 is TGTGCCAGCAGCCAAACGGCAGGGTTGTCAGCTGAAGCTTTCTTT. It specifies CASSQTAGLSAEAFF.

The chain couples TRBV6-5 to TRBJ2-1; either TRBD1 or TRBD2 may fit D (5 bases each). The CDR3 totals 13 residues. Germline CDR1 is MNHEY and CDR2 is SVGAGI. The V end was cut by 4 bases, the J end by 9 bases, with 13 bases between. This CDR3 is CASSFPGTPEQFF. DNA for the CDR3: TGTGCCAGCAGTTTCCCAGGGACCCCTGAGCAGTTCTTC.

The rearrangement links TRBV15 to TRBJ1-4, with D possibly being TRBD1 (6 bases). The CDR3 extends over 15 amino acids. V was trimmed by 5 bases and J by 8 bases, leaving 18 bases between them. Germline assignment: CDR1 LNHNV and CDR2 YYDKDF (reference sequence). CDR3 amino acids: CATSVNRAGGEKLFF. In nucleotides, the CDR3 is TGTGCCACCAGCGTAAACAGGGCCGGTGGAGAAAAACTGTTTTTT.

The rearrangement uses TRBV19 and TRBJ2-3, with 8 bases matching TRBD1. Per the germline V gene, CDR1 is LNHDA and CDR2 is SQIVND (reference sequence). The CDR3 has 14 amino acids. The V segment lost 3 bases and the J segment 6 bases; nucleotides outside the gene matches: 5. The chain's CDR3 is CASSIDRGLDTQYF. The CDR3 DNA sequence: TGTGCCAGTAGTATTGACAGGGGTTTGGATACGCAGTATTTT.

The rearrangement links TRBV7-6 to TRBJ2-1; D is possibly TRBD2 (6 bases). Germline V gene lookup returns CDR1 SGHVS and CDR2 FNYEAQ. The CDR3 totals 14 residues. Trimming pared 3 bases from V and 3 bases from J, leaving 9 bases between. The DNA for the CDR3 is TGTGCCAGCAGCTTGGCGACTAGCTACAATGAGCAGTTCTTC. Translating it yields CASSLATSYNEQFF.

V gene TRBV7-9 combines with J gene TRBJ2-7, with D hard to call. In germline, CDR1 is SEHNR, CDR2 FQNEAQ (reference sequence). V shed 3 bases and J shed 3 bases, with 12 bases lying between them. This CDR3 region has 14 residues. CDR3 sequence reads: CASSFGVASYEQYF. The CDR3 DNA reads TGTGCCAGCAGCTTCGGCGTGGCGAGCTACGAGCAGTACTTC.

The chain combines TRBV11-3 with TRBJ2-7, with 7 bases that match TRBD2. The V gene's germline CDR1 is SGHNT and CDR2 YENEEA. The CDR3 sequence is 15 residues long. Unmatched junction bases numbered 7, after V lost 4 bases and J lost 1 base. CDR3 region: CASSSGPGLSYEQYF. The CDR3 bases are TGTGCCAGCAGCTCCGGACCGGGACTATCCTACGAGCAGTACTTC.

V usage is TRBV7-6 and J usage is TRBJ2-7, with a weak D call TRBD1 (7 bases). CDR1 SGHVS and CDR2 FNYEAQ come from the germline V gene. There are 18 residues in the CDR3. Trimming cost V 5 bases and J 1 base, with 24 bases left between them. The CDR3 DNA reads TGTGCCAGCAGCCCATTACCCCCGGAGGGGACAGATTCCTACGAGCAGTACTTC. This translates into CASSPLPPEGTDSYEQYF.

The chain is built from TRBV11-2 and TRBJ2-1; D is possibly TRBD1 (6 bases). Deletions cut 5 bases from V and 9 bases from J, with 20 bases between. The CDR3 sequence is 15 residues long. The V gene's germline CDR1 is SGHAT and CDR2 FQNNGV. This CDR3 is CASSPPRGSDSEQFF. CDR3 in DNA: TGTGCCAGCAGCCCCCCCCGGGGTTCGGACAGTGAGCAGTTCTTC.

The V and J genes are TRBV5-6 and TRBJ2-1; TRBD1 matches 8 bases. This CDR3 contains 14 residues. CDR1 and CDR2 (germline): SGHDT, YYEEEE. J was trimmed by 3 bases and V by 3 bases; bases with no gene match: 2. DNA of the CDR3: TGTGCCAGCAGCTGGGGGACAGGCTACAATGAGCAGTTCTTC. Its translation is CASSWGTGYNEQFF.

In DNA, the CDR3 is TGTGCCATCGGGGATGTGTTGTATATTGCCTACAATGAGCAGTTCTTC. Residues: CAIGDVLYIAYNEQFF. The chain employs TRBV10-3 and TRBJ2-1, with no clear D. This CDR3 contains 16 residues. The V gene's germline CDR1 is ENHRY and CDR2 SYGVKD. V was trimmed by 8 bases and J by 2 bases, leaving 19 bases between them.

This clone was detected a few times. V usage is TRBV7-8 and J usage is TRBJ1-5, with a possible D match to TRBD1 (5 bases). Per the germline V gene, CDR1 is SGHVS and CDR2 is FQNEAQ. Trimming took off 5 bases at V and 6 bases at J, with 17 bases between the two ends. The CDR3 is 15 amino acids. CDR3 in amino acids: CASSPTSGGGQPQHF. DNA of the CDR3: TGTGCCAGCAGCCCCACTTCCGGGGGTGGTCAGCCCCAGCATTTT.

The J gene is TRBJ2-6, the V gene TRBV9; 7 bases line up with TRBD2. This CDR3 contains 16 residues. V was pared by 4 bases and J by 6 bases, with 10 bases of the junction left unmatched. Germline V gives CDR1 SGDLS, CDR2 YYNGEE. CDR3 nucleotide sequence: TGTGCCAGCAGCCCTTATGGGGGGGTGAAGGCCAACGTCCTGACTTTC. Amino acids: CASSPYGGVKANVLTF.

V and J are TRBV2 and TRBJ1-2; weak D call: TRBD1 (6 bases). This CDR3 is 16 amino acids long. Trimming cost V 7 bases and J 2 bases, with 20 bases left between them. Germline lookup yields CDR1 SNHLY and CDR2 FYNNEI. CDR3 protein: CASIGGSGGPNYGYTF. CDR3 in DNA: TGTGCCAGCATTGGGGGGTCGGGGGGGCCGAACTATGGCTACACCTTC.

The V and J genes are TRBV5-6 and TRBJ1-1, with a weak D call TRBD1 (5 bases). Trimming left V 2 bases short and J 4 bases short, with 9 bases between. Germline CDR1 and CDR2: SGHDT and YYEEEE. The CDR3 consists of 13 residues. CDR3 DNA sequence: TGTGCCAGCAGCTTAAGCGGGGCCACTGAAGCTTTCTTT. Protein product: CASSLSGATEAFF. Supplemented by reference TRBV5-6 and TRBJ1-1, the full variable domain reads DAGVTQSPTHLIKTRGQQVTLRCSPKSGHDTVSWYQQALGQGPQFIFQYYEEEERQRGNFPDRFSGHQFPNYSSELNVNALLLGDSALYLCASSLSGATEAFFGQGTRLTVV.

This rearrangement joins TRBV4-1 to TRBJ2-7; D ambiguous. Trimming took 6 bases from V and 3 from J, leaving 12 bases between them. The CDR3 is made up of 13 amino acids. CDR1 and CDR2 from the germline V gene are MGHRA and YSYEKL. This chain's CDR3 is CASSLLGGYEQYF. The CDR3 DNA is TGCGCCAGCAGTCTACTGGGCGGCTACGAGCAGTACTTC.

This clone is judged medium-sized. This rearrangement joins TRBV5-1 to TRBJ2-7, with TRBD2 as a possible D gene (6 bases). The V end was cut by 5 bases, the J end by 4 bases, with 13 bases between. The CDR3 has 13 residues. Germline values: CDR1 SGHRS, CDR2 YFSETQ. The CDR3 coding sequence is TGCGCCAGCAGGGGGGGTCTCTTATACGAGCAGTACTTC. Amino acids: CASRGGLLYEQYF.

The V and J genes are TRBV11-2 and TRBJ2-7, with a tentative D call TRBD1 (6 bases). With 1 base removed from V and 0 bases from J, the gap between germline ends came to 10 bases. Germline lookup yields CDR1 SGHAT and CDR2 FQNNGV. The CDR3 spans 15 residues. The CDR3 DNA sequence: TGTGCCAGCAGCTTAGTTTCAGGGGTCTCCTACGAGCAGTACTTC. Translated, it gives CASSLVSGVSYEQYF.

This sequence joins TRBV29-1 and TRBJ2-2; D is perhaps TRBD2 (7 bases). CDR1 and CDR2 from the germline V gene are SQVTM and ANQGSEA. The CDR3 runs 14 residues. Trimming stripped 4 bases from V and 7 bases from J, with 16 bases between. The CDR3 sequence: CSVGLYREGGELFF. CDR3 nucleotides: TGCAGCGTTGGTCTGTACAGGGAGGGCGGGGAGCTGTTTTTT.

This clone was observed a handful of times. The chain employs TRBV11-2 and TRBJ1-1, with D possibly matching TRBD1 (6 bases). The CDR3 is 16 amino acids. CDR1 and CDR2 from the germline V gene are SGHAT and FQNNGV. Trimming shortened V by 1 base and J by 8 bases, and 20 bases separated the two germline ends. The CDR3 region is CASSLGPGTPVREAFF. The DNA of the CDR3 is TGTGCCAGCAGCTTAGGTCCCGGGACACCGGTTCGGGAAGCTTTCTTT.

This clone showed up just a few times. The chain recombines TRBV28 with TRBJ1-1; 9 nucleotides agree with TRBD1. V shed 8 bases and J 5 bases; nucleotides not matched to a gene: 12. Germline values: CDR1 MDHEN, CDR2 SYDVKM. The CDR3 sequence is 15 residues long. The CDR3 sequence is CASRDREFRGTEAFF. CDR3 in DNA: TGTGCCAGCCGGGACAGGGAGTTTAGAGGGACTGAAGCTTTCTTT.

The V gene is TRBV10-3, the J gene TRBJ2-1, with unresolved D. The CDR3 is 15 residues long. Per the germline V gene, CDR1 is ENHRY and CDR2 is SYGVKD. Trimming took 6 bases from V and 2 from J, leaving 14 bases between them. CDR3 bases: TGTGCCATCAGGCTGGACGGATCCCCCTACAATGAGCAGTTCTTC. This gives the protein CAIRLDGSPYNEQFF.

V usage is TRBV6-5 and J usage is TRBJ2-5; 7 nucleotides match TRBD2. The CDR3 consists of 15 residues. V lost 2 bases to trimming and J lost 4 bases; unmatched junction nucleotides: 7. The V gene's germline CDR1 is MNHEY and CDR2 SVGAGI. CDR3 sequence (DNA): TGTGCCAGCAGTTACGGGGGGGGTGAAGGAGAGACCCAGTACTTC. It yields the protein CASSYGGGEGETQYF.

The chain carries TRBV29-1 and TRBJ2-5; D gene uncertain. Germline CDR1 SQVTM, CDR2 ANQGSEA. This CDR3 region has 12 residues. Between the trimmed V and J ends, which lost 1 base and 3 bases, there was a span of 6 bases. CDR3: CSVEGAEETQYF. Here the CDR3 DNA reads TGCAGCGTTGAAGGGGCAGAAGAGACCCAGTACTTC.

This sequence joins TRBV7-2 and TRBJ2-1; 7 bases match TRBD2. CDR3 length: 14 amino acids. CDR1 SGHTA and CDR2 FQGNSA come from the germline V gene. V was clipped by 5 bases and J by 7 bases; unmatched bases: 8. The CDR3 region has the DNA TGTGCCAGCAGCGTTACCGGGACTAAGAATGAGCAGTTCTTC. It yields the protein CASSVTGTKNEQFF.

The V call is TRBV9, the J call TRBJ2-4; D not certain. The CDR3 is 14 amino acids. The V and J ends lost 0 bases and 10 bases respectively, with 14 bases between them. The germline gives CDR1 SGDLS, CDR2 YYNGEE. CDR3 in amino acids: CASSVDNTNIIQYF. The CDR3 bases are TGTGCCAGCAGCGTAGACAACACCAACATTATTCAGTACTTC.

This rearrangement joins TRBV11-2 to TRBJ2-1; D uncertain. The CDR3 is 13 residues long. Trimming pared 2 bases from V and 8 bases from J, leaving 10 bases between. Germline CDR1 is SGHAT and CDR2 is FQNNGV. DNA for the CDR3: TGTGCCAGCAGCTTATTTGTGGGCGATGAGCAGTTCTTC. Its protein product is CASSLFVGDEQFF. Full variable domain (rest looked up from reference TRBV11-2 and TRBJ2-1): EAGVAQSPRYKIIEKRQSVAFWCNPISGHATLYWYQQILGQGPKLLIQFQNNGVVDDSQLPKDRFSAERLKGVDSTLKIQPAKLEDSAVYLCASSLFVGDEQFFGPGTRLTVL.

The chain carries TRBV12-2 and TRBJ2-7; TRBD2 is the table's D call, not checked against the DNA. TRBV12-2 represents a pseudogene. This CDR3 is built from 12 residues. The CDR3 DNA is TGTGCCAGCAGTTACCCGGGGTACGAGCAGTACTTC. Amino acids: CASSYPGYEQYF.

This rearrangement joins TRBV13 to TRBJ2-1; D might be TRBD2 (7 bases). Trimming stripped 8 bases from V and 8 bases from J, with 16 bases between. The germline V gene encodes CDR1 PRHDT and CDR2 FYEKMQ (reference sequence). This CDR3 spans 13 amino acids. CDR3 sequence reads: CASGPGGRDEQFF. CDR3 DNA: TGTGCCAGCGGACCGGGGGGCCGGGATGAGCAGTTCTTC.

This clone was counted once. V usage is TRBV2 and J usage is TRBJ1-2; the D gene is possibly TRBD1 (5 bases). The germline CDR1 and CDR2 sequences are SNHLY and FYNNEI. Deletions cut 8 bases from V and 2 bases from J, with 9 bases between. The CDR3 runs 12 residues. The CDR3 reads CASLWDNYGYTF. The CDR3 nucleotides are TGTGCCAGCCTCTGGGACAACTATGGCTACACCTTC.

In its sample, this clone was seen once. The V gene is TRBV7-9, the J gene TRBJ2-7; D could derive from TRBD1 or TRBD2 (5 bases each). V lost 7 bases and J lost 7, with 17 bases in between. This CDR3 has 13 residues. The V gene's germline CDR1 is SEHNR and CDR2 FQNEAQ (reference sequence). The CDR3 nucleotides read TGTGCCAGCACAGGGACGGTGGTTTGGGAGCAGTACTTC. This gives the protein CASTGTVVWEQYF. Using reference TRBV7-9 and TRBJ2-7 for the parts outside the CDR3, the full variable domain is DTGVSQNPRHKITKRGQNVTFRCDPISEHNRLYWYRQTLGQGPEFLTYFQNEAQLEKSRLLSDRFSAERPKGSFSTLEIQRTEQGDSAMYLCASTGTVVWEQYFGPGTRLTVT.

The chain combines TRBV29-1 with TRBJ2-7; 11 positions match TRBD2. Germline V gene lookup returns CDR1 SQVTM and CDR2 ANQGSEA. Trimming took 6 bases from V and 3 from J; bases not matched to a gene: 4. This CDR3 spans 13 amino acids. This chain's CDR3 is CSVRLAGRYEQYF. The CDR3 region has the DNA TGCAGCGTCCGACTAGCGGGACGCTACGAGCAGTACTTC.